The 29 T cell receptor beta chains listed next were all sequenced from one sample in a study. Each CDR3 protein is one row after TCRdb ran MiXCR on the 5' RACE reads. Of 50,000 to 65,000 distinct CDR3 sequences in the sample, roughly 20% are singletons; the top ten hold about 2.9%. Tregs were sorted as CD4+CD25+CD127-/low cells. Sequenced input: tumor-infiltrating Tregs sorted from the breast tumor. Source of these receptors: a female donor with breast cancer.

This clonotype appeared a few times. The V and J genes are TRBV28 and TRBJ2-5; TRBD1 aligns across 11 bases. This CDR3 is built from 15 residues. V shed 7 bases and J 3 bases; nucleotides not matched to a gene: 7. Germline V gene data show CDR1 as MDHEN and CDR2 as SYDVKM. CDR3 DNA: TGTGCCAGCAACGGCGGGACAGGGGGAAAAGAGACCCAGTACTTC. Protein sequence: CASNGGTGGKETQYF. Complete variable domain (other parts from reference TRBV28 and TRBJ2-5): DVKVTQSSRYLVKRTGEKVFLECVQDMDHENMFWYRQDPGLGLRLIYFSYDVKMKEKGDIPEGYSVSREKKERFSLILESASTNQTSMYLCASNGGTGGKETQYFGPGTRLLVL.

About this clonotype: Lacking the conserved final phenylalanine or tryptophan, this CDR3 likely reflects a read error. Here the CDR3 DNA reads TGTGCCAGCAGTACTATGGACACTTTTAATCAGCCCCAGCATTCT. It yields the protein CASSTMDTFNQPQHS. The chain carries TRBV6-1 and TRBJ1-5; D perhaps matches TRBD1 (5 bases). Germline-derived CDR1 and CDR2 are MNHNS and SASEGT. Between the trimmed V and J ends, which lost 5 bases and 4 bases, there was a span of 15 bases. This CDR3 has 15 amino acids.

This clonotype was seen a few times. The chain is built from TRBV7-9 and TRBJ1-6, with D perhaps matching TRBD1 (6 bases). The length of the CDR3 is 17 residues. V shed 0 bases and J shed 6 bases, with 15 bases lying between them. Germline CDR1 SEHNR, CDR2 FQNEAQ (reference sequence). The CDR3 region has the DNA TGTGCCAGCAGCTTAGCGAGGGGGAGGCAGCCTAATTCACCCCTCCACTTT. It codes for CASSLARGRQPNSPLHF. The full variable domain, rest sourced from reference TRBV7-9 and TRBJ1-6, is DTGVSQNPRHKITKRGQNVTFRCDPISEHNRLYWYRQTLGQGPEFLTYFQNEAQLEKSRLLSDRFSAERPKGSFSTLEIQRTEQGDSAMYLCASSLARGRQPNSPLHFGNGTRLTVT.

This clonotype was seen at least ten times. The chain combines TRBV5-1 with TRBJ1-3; D gene uncertain. Trimming pared 5 bases from V and 0 bases from J, leaving 6 bases between. The germline gives CDR1 SGHRS, CDR2 YFSETQ. This CDR3 is 13 amino acids long. DNA for the CDR3: TGCGCCAGCAGTTTAAACTCTGGAAACACCATATATTTT. Translating it yields CASSLNSGNTIYF.

The chain has TRBV10-2 and TRBJ1-1; the D gene is possibly TRBD1 (5 bases). Trimming removed 8 bases from V and 1 base from J, with 8 bases in between. The germline gives CDR1 WSHSY, CDR2 SAAADI. The CDR3 contains 12 residues. The CDR3: CASRDENTEAFF. Written as DNA, the CDR3 is TGCGCCAGCCGGGACGAGAACACTGAAGCTTTCTTT.

The rearrangement links TRBV4-3 to TRBJ1-2; weak D call: TRBD1 (5 bases). V dropped 0 bases and J dropped 4 bases, with 15 bases sitting between them. The CDR3 length is 16 residues. The V gene's germline CDR1 is LGHNA and CDR2 YSLEER. Here the CDR3 reads CASSQDTPGRSYGYTF. The CDR3 coding sequence is TGCGCCAGCAGCCAAGACACGCCGGGACGCAGCTATGGCTACACCTTC.

This chain joins TRBV6-5 and TRBJ2-1, with no clear D. Trimming removed 1 base at V and 2 bases at J, with 15 bases between. The length of the CDR3 is 17 residues. CDR1 and CDR2 (germline): MNHEY, SVGAGI. CDR3 DNA: TGTGCCAGCAGTTACTTCTCCTGGCGTGGAGCCTACAATGAGCAGTTCTTC. The encoded protein is CASSYFSWRGAYNEQFF.

This chain links TRBV9 with TRBJ2-1, with 10 bases lining up with TRBD2. The CDR3 consists of 14 residues. With 3 bases clipped from V and 6 bases from J, the junction kept 3 bases outside the gene matches. The germline V gene encodes CDR1 SGDLS and CDR2 YYNGEE. CDR3 residues: CASSALAGVNEQFF. The CDR3 bases are TGTGCCAGCAGCGCTCTAGCGGGAGTCAATGAGCAGTTCTTC.

This clonotype was observed at least ten times. V and J are TRBV20-1 and TRBJ1-2; weak D call: TRBD1 (5 bases). The CDR3 has 14 residues. In germline, CDR1 is DFQATT, CDR2 SNEGSKA (reference sequence). V was shortened by 3 bases and J by 6 bases, with 17 bases between the two germline ends. The CDR3 protein is CSASVRAELDGYTF. CDR3 DNA: TGCAGTGCTAGTGTCAGGGCTGAGTTGGATGGCTACACCTTC.

The J gene is TRBJ1-1, the V gene TRBV7-3; TRBD1 might be the D (6 bases). The V end lost 5 bases, the J end lost 4 bases, and 17 bases lay between the germline ends. The CDR3 extends over 15 amino acids. CDR1 is SGHTA, CDR2 FQGTGA, per germline. CDR3 sequence (DNA): TGTGCCAGCAGCCCCAGAGGGGGTCTAAGCACTGAAGCTTTCTTT. Amino acid sequence: CASSPRGGLSTEAFF.

This clonotype was detected only a few times. The chain couples TRBV6-1 to TRBJ1-1, with D maybe TRBD1 (5 bases). Germline V CDR1 and CDR2: MNHNS, SASEGT. CDR3 length equals 14 residues. Trimming removed 8 bases at V and 1 base at J, with 14 bases between. The CDR3 is CASRQNLENTEAFF. The CDR3 DNA follows: TGTGCCAGCCGACAGAACCTCGAGAACACTGAAGCTTTCTTT.

This clonotype came up many times. This chain links TRBV7-3 with TRBJ2-7; TRBD2 might be the D (5 bases). V lost 1 base and J lost 5, with 9 bases in between. Germline CDR1 SGHTA, CDR2 FQGTGA. The CDR3 extends over 13 amino acids. The CDR3 sequence: CASSLRFGNEQYF. DNA for the CDR3: TGTGCCAGCAGCTTAAGGTTCGGGAACGAGCAGTACTTC. Complete variable domain (other parts from reference TRBV7-3 and TRBJ2-7): GAGVSQTPSNKVTEKGKYVELRCDPISGHTALYWYRQSLGQGPEFLIYFQGTGAADDSGLPNDRFFAVRPEGSVSTLKIQRTERGDSAVYLCASSLRFGNEQYFGPGTRLTVT.

This sequence joins TRBV20-1 and TRBJ1-2, with D possibly being TRBD1 (6 bases). Germline assignment: CDR1 DFQATT and CDR2 SNEGSKA (reference sequence). The CDR3 is made up of 14 amino acids. Trimming shortened V by 6 bases and J by 4 bases, and 18 bases separated the two germline ends. CDR3 amino acids: CSAQTGGRSYGYTF. Here the CDR3 DNA reads TGCAGTGCCCAGACGGGGGGCCGTTCCTATGGCTACACCTTC.

V and J are TRBV2 and TRBJ2-7; 7 positions agree with TRBD2. Germline V gene data show CDR1 as SNHLY and CDR2 as FYNNEI. The CDR3 is 14 amino acids. V was clipped by 8 bases and J by 5 bases; unmatched bases: 12. In nucleotides, the CDR3 is TGTGCCAGCTTTCTGGAGAGGGGAGGGGACGAGCAGTACTTC. Amino acids: CASFLERGGDEQYF. Full variable domain (outside the CDR3, taken from reference TRBV2 and TRBJ2-7): EPEVTQTPSHQVTQMGQEVILRCVPISNHLYFYWYRQILGQKVEFLVSFYNNEISEKSEIFDDQFSVERPDGSNFTLKIRSTKLEDSAMYFCASFLERGGDEQYFGPGTRLTVT.

This chain links TRBV24-1 with TRBJ2-1, with D uncertain. Germline lookup yields CDR1 KGHDR and CDR2 SFDVKD. Trimming took off 4 bases at V and 10 bases at J, with 10 bases between the two ends. The CDR3 runs 12 residues. This CDR3 reads CATSDPGLEQFF. CDR3 nucleotides: TGTGCCACCAGTGACCCAGGATTGGAGCAGTTCTTC.

The sample holds many counts of this clonotype. V usage is TRBV12-3 or TRBV12-4 and J usage is TRBJ2-5; D gene ambiguous. There are 12 residues in the CDR3. The germline V and J ends were trimmed by 3 bases and 4 bases, with 6 bases remaining between them. This chain's CDR3 is CASSLQLETQYF. The CDR3 DNA sequence: TGTGCCAGCAGTTTGCAGTTAGAGACCCAGTACTTC.

This clonotype has just a few counts. The chain joins TRBV7-2 to TRBJ1-5, with TRBD1 matching 7 bases. CDR3 length: 15 residues. Germline CDR1 reads SGHTA; CDR2 reads FQGNSA. Unmatched junction bases numbered 4, after V lost 5 bases and J lost 0 bases. This CDR3 reads CASSRDSHSNQPQHF. CDR3 coding DNA: TGTGCCAGCAGCAGGGACAGCCATAGCAATCAGCCCCAGCATTTT.

This clonotype was picked up many times. The DNA of the CDR3 is TGTGCCAGCAGCTCCTCCTCCCCCAGCGGGAGTCGGGATGAGCAGTTCTTC. Its protein is CASSSSSPSGSRDEQFF. The chain joins TRBV7-2 to TRBJ2-1; 8 positions agree with TRBD2. J lost 8 bases, V lost 4 bases, and 16 bases had no gene match. The CDR3 runs to 17 residues. The V gene's germline CDR1 is SGHTA and CDR2 FQGNSA.

This clonotype appeared a few times. The CDR3 region has the DNA TGCAGTGTCCTGCGGGGGGGAAAAAACATTCAGTACTTC. The encoded protein is CSVLRGGKNIQYF. The V gene is TRBV20-1, the J gene TRBJ2-4; 9 bases fit TRBD2. V lost 7 bases and J lost 4; bases outside the gene matches: 5. CDR3 length: 13 residues. The germline V gene encodes CDR1 DFQATT and CDR2 SNEGSKA (reference sequence).

Only a few counts were recorded for this clonotype. The chain couples TRBV10-3 to TRBJ2-7; perhaps TRBD1 as D (7 bases). There are 13 residues in the CDR3. V lost 10 bases, J lost 8 bases, and 21 bases lay in between. Germline V gene data show CDR1 as ENHRY and CDR2 as SYGVKD. The CDR3 protein is CATGDREVPKQYF. CDR3 nucleotide sequence: TGTGCCACCGGAGACAGGGAGGTTCCCAAGCAGTACTTC.

The chain uses TRBV10-3 and TRBJ1-1; D not resolved. Germline CDR1 reads ENHRY; CDR2 reads SYGVKD. The CDR3 has 13 residues. Trimming removed 3 bases at V and 1 base at J, with 6 bases between. Written as DNA, the CDR3 is TGTGCCATCAGTGAAAGGCAGAACACTGAAGCTTTCTTT. Translating it yields CAISERQNTEAFF.

This clonotype was counted ten times or more. The chain uses TRBV7-2 and TRBJ1-3; D is unresolved. CDR1 is SGHTA and CDR2 is FQGNSA in the germline V gene. This CDR3 spans 15 amino acids. The V gene lost 3 bases and the J gene lost 2 bases, with 11 bases spanning the gap. The CDR3 DNA reads TGTGCCAGCAGCTTGGGTCGGATAACTGGAAACACCATATATTTT. This codes for CASSLGRITGNTIYF. The entire variable domain, with the rest obtained from reference TRBV7-2 and TRBJ1-3, is as follows: GAGVSQSPSNKVTEKGKDVELRCDPISGHTALYWYRQSLGQGLEFLIYFQGNSAPDKSGLPSDRFSAERTGGSVSTLTIQRTQQEDSAVYLCASSLGRITGNTIYFGEGSWLTVV.

The J gene is TRBJ2-3, the V gene TRBV6-1; 9 bases align to TRBD1. This CDR3 comprises 20 residues. V lost 4 bases, J lost 0 bases, and 17 bases stayed unmatched. The V gene's germline CDR1 is MNHNS and CDR2 SASEGT. The chain's CDR3 is CASSVQGAGRWRSSTDTQYF. CDR3 bases: TGTGCCAGCAGTGTACAGGGGGCGGGAAGATGGCGGAGTAGCACAGATACGCAGTATTTT.

The chain couples TRBV20-1 to TRBJ1-1, with a tentative D call TRBD1 (6 bases). The CDR3 extends over 12 amino acids. Trimming removed 4 bases at V and 3 bases at J, with 9 bases between. CDR1 is DFQATT, CDR2 SNEGSKA, per germline (reference sequence). The CDR3 loop reads CSATTGYTEAFF. In nucleotides, the CDR3 is TGCAGTGCTACAACAGGGTACACTGAAGCTTTCTTT.

This sequence joins TRBV6-6 and TRBJ2-5; perhaps TRBD2 as D (6 bases). Deletions cut 7 bases from V and 4 bases from J, with 22 bases between. Per the germline V gene, CDR1 is MNHNY and CDR2 is SVGAGI (reference sequence). CDR3 length equals 16 residues. The chain's CDR3 is CASTQRVTRGLETQYF. CDR3 bases: TGTGCCAGCACTCAGAGGGTGACTAGGGGTTTAGAGACCCAGTACTTC.

The V gene is TRBV9, the J gene TRBJ1-1; no firm D call. The V gene lost 0 bases and the J gene lost 0 bases, with 6 bases spanning the gap. Per germline, CDR1 SGDLS and CDR2 YYNGEE. The CDR3 contains 14 residues. The CDR3 spells CASSVGTMNTEAFF. CDR3 DNA sequence: TGTGCCAGCAGCGTAGGTACCATGAACACTGAAGCTTTCTTT.

The gene calls are TRBV7-2 and TRBJ1-2, with D perhaps matching TRBD1 (6 bases). The CDR3 is made up of 14 amino acids. The germline V and J ends were trimmed by 4 bases and 7 bases, with 16 bases remaining between them. The germline gives CDR1 SGHTA, CDR2 FQGNSA. This chain's CDR3 is CASSSPAGAGGYTF. The CDR3 DNA sequence: TGTGCCAGCAGCTCACCCGCAGGGGCCGGTGGCTACACCTTC.

The J gene is TRBJ2-1, the V gene TRBV20-1, with TRBD1 matching 8 bases. The CDR3 consists of 14 residues. Trimming took 0 bases from V and 8 from J; bases not matched to a gene: 6. Germline lookup yields CDR1 DFQATT and CDR2 SNEGSKA (reference sequence). In nucleotides, the CDR3 is TGCAGTGCTAGAGACAGGACAGGGCGGGATGAGCAGTTCTTC. This encodes CSARDRTGRDEQFF.

A remark on this clonotype: As the CDR3 is not closed by the conserved phenylalanine or tryptophan, this likely results from a read error. Written as DNA, the CDR3 is TGTGCCAGCAGCTTAAACCGGGGTGGGACCCAGTACTCC. It yields the protein CASSLNRGGTQYS. The J gene is TRBJ2-5, the V gene TRBV11-3; maybe TRBD2 (5 bases). CDR1 and CDR2 from the germline V gene are SGHNT and YENEEA. V dropped 2 bases and J dropped 7 bases, with 11 bases sitting between them. CDR3 length: 13 amino acids.